Each of the 11 T cell receptor beta chains below was sequenced from the same sample in a study of identical twins. TCRdb passed the 5' RACE reads through MiXCR, listing each CDR3 protein once. This sample yields some 760,000 distinct CDR3 sequences, of which roughly 18% are seen a single time; roughly 13% belongs to the top ten. These same data were also listed under a study on T cells expressing NK-cell markers.

The sequenced material came from PBMCs. These receptors were taken from a woman between 18 and 30 years old in good health.

This clonotype was picked up a small number of times. The chain joins TRBV29-1 to TRBJ2-1; either TRBD1 or TRBD2 may supply D (5 bases each). The V and J ends lost 4 bases and 10 bases respectively, with 11 bases between them. CDR1 SQVTM and CDR2 ANQGSEA come from the germline V gene. The CDR3 is made up of 11 amino acids. CDR3 amino acids: CSVARGGEQFF. CDR3 nucleotides: TGCAGCGTTGCCCGGGGCGGCGAGCAGTTCTTC.

This rearrangement joins TRBV12-3 or TRBV12-4 to TRBJ2-7, with 11 bases identical to TRBD2. The length of the CDR3 is 15 residues. J gave up 4 bases and V 6 bases, and 8 bases lay outside the gene matches. CDR3 region: CASSKGTSGPYEQYF. CDR3 DNA sequence: TGTGCCAGCAGCAAGGGGACTAGCGGTCCGTACGAGCAGTACTTC.

The chain links TRBV20-1 to TRBJ2-7; 9 positions match TRBD2. Germline V gives CDR1 DFQATT, CDR2 SNEGSKA (reference sequence). The CDR3 runs 16 residues. The junction had 12 bases not matched to a gene; V was cut back by 1 base and J by 5 bases. The CDR3 loop reads CSARVNHFSGSHEQYF. The CDR3 coding sequence is TGCAGTGCTAGAGTCAACCATTTTAGCGGGAGCCACGAGCAGTACTTC.

This clonotype was counted only a few times. This rearrangement joins TRBV2 to TRBJ2-2; D may be TRBD1 (5 bases). Germline-derived CDR1 and CDR2 are SNHLY and FYNNEI. V was cut by 6 bases and J by 3 bases, with 11 bases left in between. This CDR3 spans 14 amino acids. The CDR3 DNA sequence: TGTGCCAGCAGGGGCAGGGTTTACACCGGGGAGCTGTTTTTT. Residues: CASRGRVYTGELFF.

V gene TRBV7-2 combines with J gene TRBJ2-7, with D perhaps matching TRBD2 (6 bases). V shed 7 bases and J shed 2 bases, with 21 bases lying between them. CDR3 size: 16 residues. Germline V CDR1 and CDR2: SGHTA, FQGNSA. The CDR3 here is CASTDTGAGRPYEQYF. In DNA form, the CDR3 reads TGTGCCAGCACCGACACTGGGGCAGGGAGGCCCTACGAGCAGTACTTC.

The rearrangement joins TRBV25-1 to TRBJ1-1, with D possibly matching TRBD1 (5 bases). V was trimmed by 3 bases and J by 6 bases, leaving 14 bases between them. This CDR3 has 14 residues. Germline CDR1 and CDR2: MGHDK and SYGVNS. Here the CDR3 reads CASSDRRELAEAFF. In nucleotides, the CDR3 is TGTGCCAGCAGTGATCGCAGGGAACTAGCTGAAGCTTTCTTT. The complete variable domain, with remaining parts taken from reference TRBV25-1 and TRBJ1-1, reads EADIYQTPRYLVIGTGKKITLECSQTMGHDKMYWYQQDPGMELHLIHYSYGVNSTEKGDLSSESTVSRIRTEHFPLTLESARPSHTSQYLCASSDRRELAEAFFGQGTRLTVV.

This clonotype has just a few counts. The rearrangement joins TRBV7-8 to TRBJ1-2; D not resolved. Trimming left V 1 base short and J 4 bases short, with 10 bases between. Germline V gene lookup returns CDR1 SGHVS and CDR2 FQNEAQ. CDR3 size: 14 residues. CDR3 sequence (DNA): TGTGCCAGCAGCTTAGAGCTGGCGTCCTATGGCTACACCTTC. Translating it yields CASSLELASYGYTF.

V gene TRBV20-1 combines with J gene TRBJ2-1; D gene unclear. Germline CDR1 is DFQATT and CDR2 is SNEGSKA (reference sequence). There are 13 residues in the CDR3. V lost 4 bases to trimming and J lost 8 bases, with 15 bases between them. The CDR3 coding sequence is TGCAGTGCTATTTTCCAAGGGCCGGATGAGCAGTTCTTC. It codes for CSAIFQGPDEQFF.

Comment on this clonotype: The junction differs from germline at one of its ends, possibly a read error. The chain has TRBV6-5 and TRBJ1-5; D gene uncertain. Germline V lookup: CDR1 MNHEY, CDR2 SVGAGI. This CDR3 has 10 amino acids. The CDR3 DNA follows: TGTGCCAGCGGTTATCAGCCCCAGCATTTT. It translates to CASGYQPQHF.

This clonotype showed up just a few times. V is TRBV6-1 and J is TRBJ1-5; 8 bases line up with TRBD1. The CDR3 totals 15 residues. The germline gives CDR1 MNHNS, CDR2 SASEGT. V was clipped by 6 bases and J by 3 bases; unmatched bases: 7. The CDR3 nucleotides are TGTGCCAGCAGGGAGGACAGGGCCCTCAATCAGCCCCAGCATTTT. Encoded protein: CASREDRALNQPQHF.

This clonotype was found once. The CDR3 is CASSLDINTEAFF. CDR3 sequence (DNA): TGCGCCAGCAGCTTGGATATAAACACTGAAGCTTTCTTT. The gene calls are TRBV5-1 and TRBJ1-1; D not resolved. The CDR3 has 13 amino acids. Trimming removed 0 bases at V and 2 bases at J, with 5 bases between. Germline loops: CDR1 SGHRS, CDR2 YFSETQ.